This T cell receptor (beta chain) appears in the sequencing data of a study of response to subunit inactivated influenza vaccine (dated by TCRdb to 2017 to 2018). Background for the entire study: To follow how T cells responded to a trivalent subunit inactivated influenza vaccine, the researchers relied on deep quantitative profiling of the T cell receptor repertoire.

The library was made by RT-PCR. Instrument on record: Illumina HiSeq 2500. TCRdb reworked the public reads: Q25 trimming with fastp, MiXCR clone assembly, productive beta chains retained. Duplicate CDR3 protein sequences are folded into a single record with the most common DNA and genes. Present in this sample are 300,000 to 350,000 distinct CDR3 sequences, 20% to 25% of which were seen just once. Of the sample, roughly 10% is held by the ten largest clones. This clonotype was seen a few times. The antigen it binds to is not known. Base qualities are not provided; no much larger clone lies one nucleotide away. What the work shows at the level of the full study, not this receptor alone: According to the authors, only a limited number of new T cells may be recruited by each seasonal influenza vaccination.

V is reduced by 1 base and J by 5 bases, leaving a spacing of 14 bases between them. The CDR3 runs 16 amino acids, cysteine and phenylalanine included. The only DNA kept is the CDR3, 48 bases in frame from the first base. According to the germline V gene, CDR1 reads ENHRY and CDR2 reads SYGVKD. Here the chain combines TRBV10-3 and TRBJ2-2; the D segment may tentatively be TRBD1 or TRBD2, each giving 6 matched bases. The sample consisted of PBMCs from blood, taken less than 22 months after vaccination. This clonotype was obtained from a man in his fifties or sixties who received an inactivated influenza vaccine. Donor details come from another sample of the same person, matched by shared clones. The bases read TGTGCCATCAGTGAGTTCGGGAGTACAGGGACCGGGGAGCTGTTTTTT. This translates into CAISEFGSTGTGELFF.